This T cell receptor (beta chain) originates from a study of STAT5B mutations in CD4+ large granular lymphocyte leukemia. The study, taken as a whole, reports: Higher CD4+ than CD8+ T-LGLL clonality might reflect small sample size.

V was clipped by 5 bases and J by 4 bases, with 17 bases between them. CDR1 and CDR2 from the germline V gene are MNHEY and SVGAGI. The CDR3 has 15 residues. Comment on this clone: Antigen specificity is unknown.

Sequencing was at survey level. Assay: immunoSEQ multiplex PCR; the TCRdb copy retains only in-frame clones and omits some. The data show some 34,000 clones, with under 80% seen just once and more than 2% held by the top ten. Control samples were healthy donors' buffy coats. The rearrangement joins TRBV6-5 to TRBJ1-1; D uncertain. This receptor was identified in a human donor in good health. Sequenced: CD4+ T cells from blood buffy coats. CDR3 amino acids: CASSVGLRAGTEAFF. The CDR3 DNA follows: TGTGCCAGCAGTGTAGGGTTAAGGGCGGGCACTGAAGCTTTCTTT.